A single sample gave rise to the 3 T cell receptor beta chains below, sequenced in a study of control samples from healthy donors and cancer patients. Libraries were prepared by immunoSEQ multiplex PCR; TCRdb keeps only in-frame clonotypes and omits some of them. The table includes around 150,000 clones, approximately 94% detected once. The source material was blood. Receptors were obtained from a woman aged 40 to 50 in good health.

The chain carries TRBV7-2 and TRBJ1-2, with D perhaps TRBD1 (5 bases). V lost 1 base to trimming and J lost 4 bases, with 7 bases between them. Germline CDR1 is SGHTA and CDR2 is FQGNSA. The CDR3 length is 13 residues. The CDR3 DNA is TGTGCCAGCAGCTTAGGACAGTCCTATGGCTACACCTTC. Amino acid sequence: CASSLGQSYGYTF.

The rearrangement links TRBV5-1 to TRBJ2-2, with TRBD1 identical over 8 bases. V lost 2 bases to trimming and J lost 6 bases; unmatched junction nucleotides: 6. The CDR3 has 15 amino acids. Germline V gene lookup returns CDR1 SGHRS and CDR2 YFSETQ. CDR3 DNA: TGCGCCAGCAGCTTCCAGACAGGGGAGGCCGGGGAGCTGTTTTTT. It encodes CASSFQTGEAGELFF. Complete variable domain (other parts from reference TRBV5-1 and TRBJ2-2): KAGVTQTPRYLIKTRGQQVTLSCSPISGHRSVSWYQQTPGQGLQFLFEYFSETQRNKGNFPGRFSGRQFSNSRSEMNVSTLELGDSALYLCASSFQTGEAGELFFGEGSRLTVL.

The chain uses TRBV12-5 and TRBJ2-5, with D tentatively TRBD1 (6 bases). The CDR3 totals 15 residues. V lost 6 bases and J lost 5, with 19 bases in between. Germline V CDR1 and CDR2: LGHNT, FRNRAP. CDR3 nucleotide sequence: TGTGCTAGTGGCCCCGGACCTGTGAGGGGGGAGACCCAGTACTTC. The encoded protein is CASGPGPVRGETQYF.